These 21 T cell receptor beta chains came from one sample sequenced in a study of response to subunit inactivated influenza vaccine listed by TCRdb under 2018. The library was prepared using RT-PCR. Reads for this sample came from an Illumina HiSeq 2500. The public reads were run again by TCRdb, first through fastp at Q25 and then through MiXCR, and only productive beta chains were kept. Duplicate CDR3 protein sequences are folded into a single record with the most common DNA and genes. This sample holds some 850,000 distinct CDR3 sequences; about 18% were observed only once. The ten largest account for approximately 10% of the sample. Sequencing used PBMCs from blood, obtained approximately 5 days after vaccination. These receptors all stem from a middle-aged man who received an inactivated influenza vaccine. Donor details come from another sample of the same person, matched by shared clones.

This chain links TRBV20-1 with TRBJ1-1, with 10 nucleotides matching TRBD1. Germline CDR1 DFQATT, CDR2 SNEGSKA (reference sequence). This CDR3 is built from 13 residues. After removal of 5 bases from V and 4 bases from J, the junction contained 4 bases not matched to a gene. The CDR3 DNA follows: TGCAGTGCTTTTGGGACAGGGGCCACTGAAGCTTTCTTT. Translating it yields CSAFGTGATEAFF.

This clonotype was found a few times. The chain joins TRBV5-6 to TRBJ1-1; TRBD1 matches 8 bases. The CDR3 runs to 13 residues. The V and J ends lost 3 bases and 7 bases, in that order; junction bases with no gene match: 5. Germline V gene sequence: CDR1 SGHDT, CDR2 YYEEEE. The CDR3 DNA reads as TGTGCCAGCAGCTACCAAGACAGGGGTGAAGCTTTCTTT. This codes for CASSYQDRGEAFF.

The chain carries TRBV12-3 or TRBV12-4 and TRBJ2-3; no clear D. V was cut by 8 bases and J by 10 bases, with 13 bases left in between. The CDR3 spans 11 residues. The CDR3 loop reads CASAWGKAQYF. The CDR3 coding sequence is TGTGCCAGCGCGTGGGGAAAGGCGCAGTATTTT.

This clonotype has at least ten counts. The rearrangement uses TRBV6-2 or TRBV6-3 and TRBJ2-2; a weak D match, TRBD2 (10 bases). This CDR3 has 21 residues. Trimming removed 0 bases from V and 7 bases from J, with 30 bases in between. In germline, CDR1 is MNHEY, CDR2 SVGEGT. As DNA, the CDR3 is TGTGCCAGCAGTTACTCGAGGTGGGGACAGGGCCTAGCGGGAGTACGCGGGGAGCTGTTTTTT. The encoded protein is CASSYSRWGQGLAGVRGELFF.

This rearrangement joins TRBV7-3 to TRBJ2-5; the match to TRBD2 covers 9 bases. Germline CDR1 SGHTA, CDR2 FQGTGA. The CDR3 extends over 15 amino acids. J gave up 3 bases and V 6 bases, and 8 bases lay outside the gene matches. This CDR3 reads CASSFSASGKETQYF. The CDR3, as DNA: TGTGCCAGCAGTTTTTCGGCTAGCGGGAAAGAGACCCAGTACTTC. Full variable domain (missing parts from reference TRBV7-3 and TRBJ2-5): GAGVSQTPSNKVTEKGKYVELRCDPISGHTALYWYRQSLGQGPEFLIYFQGTGAADDSGLPNDRFFAVRPEGSVSTLKIQRTERGDSAVYLCASSFSASGKETQYFGPGTRLLVL.

The chain employs TRBV20-1 and TRBJ2-5; TRBD2 agrees at 8 bases. After removal of 1 base from V and 4 bases from J, the junction contained 8 bases not matched to a gene. Germline V lookup: CDR1 DFQATT, CDR2 SNEGSKA (reference sequence). The CDR3 runs 15 residues. CDR3 bases: TGCAGTGCTAGAGGTAGCGGGGAAGTTTCAGAGACCCAGTACTTC. Translation: CSARGSGEVSETQYF.

This clonotype was detected only a few times. V usage is TRBV7-2 and J usage is TRBJ2-3; D is perhaps TRBD1 (6 bases). The CDR3 sequence is 12 residues long. The V end was cut by 6 bases, the J end by 5 bases, with 9 bases between. The germline CDR1 and CDR2 sequences are SGHTA and FQGNSA. CDR3 sequence reads: CASRSGVDTQYF. In nucleotides, the CDR3 is TGTGCCAGCAGATCAGGGGTAGATACGCAGTATTTT.

This chain joins TRBV5-1 and TRBJ1-1; no firm D call. CDR3 length: 14 residues. V was clipped by 0 bases and J by 1 base, with 7 bases between them. CDR1 and CDR2 from the germline V gene are SGHRS and YFSETQ. The CDR3 sequence is CASSLALQNTEAFF. CDR3 sequence (DNA): TGCGCCAGCAGCTTGGCCCTTCAGAACACTGAAGCTTTCTTT.

This clonotype has only a few counts. V and J are TRBV7-3 and TRBJ2-3, with 9 bases identical to TRBD2. Unmatched junction bases numbered 7, after V lost 5 bases and J lost 1 base. Per germline, CDR1 SGHTA and CDR2 FQGTGA. The CDR3 contains 16 residues. As DNA, the CDR3 is TGTGCCAGCAGCAGAAGACTAGCGGCGGGCACAGATACGCAGTATTTT. Its translation: CASSRRLAAGTDTQYF.

A few counts support this clonotype. V gene TRBV20-1 combines with J gene TRBJ2-4; 11 nucleotides match TRBD2. This CDR3 contains 13 residues. Looked up from germline, CDR1 is DFQATT and CDR2 is SNEGSKA (reference sequence). The junction had 1 base not matched to a gene; V was cut back by 2 bases and J by 7 bases. The CDR3 DNA reads TGCAGTGCTAGACCTAGCGGGAGGAACATTCAGTACTTC. Translated, it gives CSARPSGRNIQYF.

This clonotype was detected only a few times. V usage is TRBV5-1 and J usage is TRBJ2-3, with D possibly being TRBD1 (6 bases). V was pared by 2 bases and J by 5 bases, with 12 bases between. Germline CDR1 reads SGHRS; CDR2 reads YFSETQ. The CDR3 totals 14 residues. CDR3 amino acids: CASSFRGGGDTQYF. CDR3 coding DNA: TGCGCCAGCAGCTTCAGGGGTGGCGGAGATACGCAGTATTTT.

This clonotype appeared a few times. The chain employs TRBV7-9 and TRBJ2-7; 10 bases align to TRBD1. The germline V gene has CDR1 SEHNR and CDR2 FQNEAQ (reference sequence). The CDR3 contains 15 residues. The junction had 11 bases not matched to a gene; V was cut back by 5 bases and J by 7 bases. CDR3 region: CASSTIRDRGGEQYF. DNA for the CDR3: TGTGCCAGCAGCACTATCCGGGACAGGGGAGGAGAGCAGTACTTC.

The gene calls are TRBV3-1 and TRBJ2-2, with 7 bases identical to TRBD1. After removal of 5 bases from V and 1 base from J, the junction contained 7 bases not matched to a gene. Germline V lookup: CDR1 LGHDT, CDR2 YNNKEL (reference sequence). The CDR3 contains 16 residues. This CDR3 reads CASSSYRDRNTGELFF. CDR3 nucleotides: TGTGCCAGCAGCTCATACCGGGACAGGAACACCGGGGAGCTGTTTTTT.

The chain has TRBV12-3 or TRBV12-4 and TRBJ2-1, with a possible D match to TRBD1 (5 bases). CDR3 length: 14 amino acids. V lost 10 bases, J lost 5 bases, and 18 bases lay in between. This CDR3 is CATRPRASNNEQFF. The CDR3 region has the DNA TGTGCCACCCGACCCAGGGCGTCCAACAATGAGCAGTTCTTC.

The sample holds a few counts of this clonotype. The J gene is TRBJ2-5, the V gene TRBV20-1; D is unclear. V lost 0 bases and J lost 5, with 16 bases in between. The germline CDR1 and CDR2 sequences are DFQATT and SNEGSKA (reference sequence). The CDR3 has 15 amino acids. CDR3 nucleotide sequence: TGCAGTGCTAGAGAATCTGGGATCGGAGCGGAGACCCAGTACTTC. Protein: CSARESGIGAETQYF.

This clonotype showed up many times. The rearrangement links TRBV12-3 or TRBV12-4 to TRBJ2-5; 7 nucleotides agree with TRBD1. CDR3 length: 13 amino acids. The ends lost 8 bases at V and 3 bases at J; junction bases unmatched: 6. CDR3 in DNA: TGTGCCAGCGCCTACAGGGGCGAAGAGACCCAGTACTTC. This translates into CASAYRGEETQYF.

V is TRBV11-3 and J is TRBJ2-2; TRBD2 matches 9 bases. Per the germline V gene, CDR1 is SGHNT and CDR2 is YENEEA. Trimming removed 4 bases from V and 8 bases from J; junction bases left unmatched: 14. This CDR3 region has 17 residues. The CDR3, as DNA: TGTGCCAGCAGCTCCGCCTCTAAGGGACTAGCCGCGGGGGAGCTGTTTTTT. Its protein is CASSSASKGLAAGELFF.

This clonotype occurred a few times. This rearrangement joins TRBV28 to TRBJ2-7; the D is unclear. Between the trimmed V and J ends, which lost 6 bases and 6 bases, there was a span of 18 bases. Germline V lookup: CDR1 MDHEN, CDR2 SYDVKM. The CDR3 totals 14 residues. CDR3 sequence reads: CASSEPGQVSEQYF. The CDR3 DNA reads as TGTGCCAGCAGCGAACCGGGCCAGGTCTCCGAGCAGTACTTC.

This clonotype was seen only a few times. The rearrangement uses TRBV4-1 and TRBJ1-2; a possible D gene is TRBD1 (5 bases). CDR1 and CDR2 (germline): MGHRA, YSYEKL. V lost 1 base, J lost 0 bases, and 18 bases lay in between. The CDR3 consists of 18 residues. CDR3 in amino acids: CASSQVLRTPRANYGYTF. The CDR3 DNA is TGCGCCAGCAGCCAAGTTCTTCGGACACCGCGAGCTAACTATGGCTACACCTTC.

The chain employs TRBV5-6 and TRBJ2-3; TRBD2 matches 10 bases. V dropped 3 bases and J dropped 5; count of bases not matched to a gene: 6. The CDR3 is 15 amino acids. The V gene's germline CDR1 is SGHDT and CDR2 YYEEEE. Here the CDR3 DNA reads TGTGCCAGCAGCTGGAGCGGGGGGGCAGGAGATACGCAGTATTTT. The encoded protein is CASSWSGGAGDTQYF.

This clonotype was found a few times. The V and J genes are TRBV10-3 and TRBJ2-7, with unresolved D. Trimming took 2 bases from V and 1 from J, leaving 15 bases between them. In germline, CDR1 is ENHRY, CDR2 SYGVKD. CDR3 length: 16 residues. The CDR3, as DNA: TGTGCCATCAGTGAGGTTGCATCCACCTATTCCTACGAGCAGTACTTC. This encodes CAISEVASTYSYEQYF.